The 10 T cell receptor beta chains reported below all come from one sample, sequenced in a study of T-cell reconstitution after alpha-beta-depleted transplantation in children. Unique molecular identifiers were built into the TCRbeta library. Using its own MiXCR run on the PCR reads, TCRdb lists one record per CDR3 protein. The sample has hundreds of thousands of distinct CDR3 sequences; roughly 13% are singletons. The sequenced sample was PBMCs, mostly from graft donor cells, obtained 360 days after TCRalphabeta/CD19-depleted stem cell transplant. The receptors stem from a male patient between 10 and 17 years old who had a stem cell transplant for acute myeloid leukemia, so the T cells may come from the graft donor.

This clonotype was seen a handful of times. V gene TRBV10-3 combines with J gene TRBJ2-5, with D perhaps matching TRBD2 (5 bases). The CDR3 has 15 residues. CDR1 and CDR2 from the germline V gene are ENHRY and SYGVKD. V was clipped by 4 bases and J by 2 bases, with 14 bases between them. The CDR3 nucleotides are TGTGCCATCAGTGTTAACGGGATCGTGCAAGAGACCCAGTACTTC. Its protein is CAISVNGIVQETQYF.

The chain carries TRBV7-9 and TRBJ2-3, with TRBD1 as a possible D gene (6 bases). Germline CDR1 reads SEHNR; CDR2 reads FQNEAQ (reference sequence). The CDR3 is made up of 16 amino acids. V lost 5 bases and J lost 1, with 16 bases in between. CDR3 region: CASSARGGPRTDTQYF. The CDR3 DNA reads as TGTGCCAGCAGCGCCCGAGGGGGACCCCGCACAGATACGCAGTATTTT.

A few counts support this clonotype. The rearrangement joins TRBV2 to TRBJ2-7; D may be TRBD1 (6 bases). Germline CDR1 is SNHLY and CDR2 is FYNNEI. With 4 bases removed from V and 0 bases from J, the gap between germline ends came to 19 bases. This CDR3 comprises 17 residues. The CDR3 nucleotides are TGTGCCAGCAGTGGACCCGATTGGGACAAAAGCTCCTACGAGCAGTACTTC. Translated, it gives CASSGPDWDKSSYEQYF.

In its sample, this clonotype was seen many times. The V call is TRBV20-1, the J call TRBJ2-3, with D possibly being TRBD1 (5 bases). CDR1 is DFQATT and CDR2 is SNEGSKA in the germline V gene (reference sequence). This CDR3 has 15 amino acids. Between the trimmed V and J ends, which lost 3 bases and 3 bases, there was a span of 16 bases. The CDR3 coding sequence is TGCAGTGCTAGTCAGGGCCTCAGTAGTACAGATACGCAGTATTTT. Residues: CSASQGLSSTDTQYF.

The sample holds many counts of this clonotype. The chain carries TRBV25-1 and TRBJ2-7, with 10 bases matching TRBD1. This CDR3 is 15 amino acids long. The germline V gene encodes CDR1 MGHDK and CDR2 SYGVNS. V trimming: 7 bases; J trimming: 6 bases; junction bases outside the gene matches: 12. CDR3 amino acids: CASILRTGGNREQYF. Here the CDR3 DNA reads TGTGCCAGCATCCTAAGGACAGGGGGGAATCGCGAGCAGTACTTC.

This clonotype was picked up a small number of times. The V and J genes are TRBV28 and TRBJ1-5; D might be TRBD1 (6 bases). The CDR3 contains 14 residues. Germline-derived CDR1 and CDR2 are MDHEN and SYDVKM. Trimming removed 7 bases from V and 4 bases from J, with 14 bases in between. Here the CDR3 reads CASTVMQGNQPQHF. In nucleotides, the CDR3 is TGTGCCAGCACAGTTATGCAGGGGAATCAGCCCCAGCATTTT. The entire variable domain, with the rest obtained from reference TRBV28 and TRBJ1-5, is as follows: DVKVTQSSRYLVKRTGEKVFLECVQDMDHENMFWYRQDPGLGLRLIYFSYDVKMKEKGDIPEGYSVSREKKERFSLILESASTNQTSMYLCASTVMQGNQPQHFGDGTRLSIL.

This clonotype showed up just a few times. This chain joins TRBV6-1 and TRBJ2-1; a possible D gene is TRBD1 (5 bases). Trimming pared 4 bases from V and 1 base from J, leaving 8 bases between. The CDR3 runs to 14 residues. The germline CDR1 and CDR2 sequences are MNHNS and SASEGT. This chain's CDR3 is CASSVTDSYNEQFF. The DNA of the CDR3 is TGTGCCAGCAGTGTGACAGATTCCTACAATGAGCAGTTCTTC.

This clonotype was picked up a small number of times. J is TRBJ1-1 and V is TRBV19, with D possibly TRBD1 on 5 matching bases. V shed 7 bases and J shed 6 bases, with 18 bases lying between them. From germline, CDR1 is LNHDA and CDR2 SQIVND (reference sequence). This CDR3 is built from 14 residues. CDR3 region: CASIEGPWQAEAFF. In DNA, the CDR3 is TGTGCCAGTATAGAGGGACCATGGCAAGCTGAAGCTTTCTTT.

There are a few counts of this clonotype. V is TRBV28 and J is TRBJ2-7; the D gene is possibly TRBD2 (5 bases). The CDR3 consists of 16 residues. CDR1 is MDHEN, CDR2 SYDVKM, per germline. V lost 3 bases and J 0 bases, leaving 15 bases between the germline ends. CDR3 bases: TGTGCCAGCAGTTTCGGAGGATCCAGGTTCTCCTACGAGCAGTACTTC. Translating it yields CASSFGGSRFSYEQYF.

This clonotype occurred a few times. The chain's CDR3 is CASSLDVGGYNEQFF. The CDR3 DNA reads as TGTGCCAGCAGCCTAGACGTAGGTGGGTACAATGAGCAGTTCTTC. V usage is TRBV7-2 and J usage is TRBJ2-1; D remains ambiguous. V was clipped by 5 bases and J by 4 bases, with 15 bases between them. Looked up from germline, CDR1 is SGHTA and CDR2 is FQGNSA. CDR3 size: 15 residues.